Listed below are T cell receptor beta chains from one sample, sequenced in a study of TIL therapy for anti-PD-1-resistant metastatic lung cancer. Libraries were prepared by immunoSEQ multiplex PCR; TCRdb keeps only in-frame clonotypes and omits some of them. The top ten clones hold less than 8.5% of a sample with over 20,000 clones, 55% to 75% of them seen once. Sample: tumor tissue, taken at baseline. Receptors were obtained from a person between 25 and 80 years old with non-small cell lung cancer. Both conserved end residues are part of each CDR3. A D gene is named only where the DNA matches it firmly. Some rows have no size entry. The others give once, few or many, or a class for an expanded clone.

CDR3nt	CDR3aa	j_gene	v_gene	d_gene	abundance
TGTGCCAGCAGTGAAGTAAAGGAAAATTCACCCCTCCACTTT	CASSEVKENSPLHF	TRBJ1-6	TRBV6-1	-	few
TGTGCCAGCAGTGAACGACAGGGTGGGGCAGGGAAAGGGTCACCCCTCCACTTT	CASSERQGGAGKGSPLHF	TRBJ1-6	TRBV2	TRBD1	-
TGTGCCAGCAGCTTAGCGACAGCAGAAGGCTACACCTTC	CASSLATAEGYTF	TRBJ1-2	TRBV7-2	-	-
TGCAGCGTTGAAGCCCACAGGGAAAGGGACTATGGCTACACCTTC	CSVEAHRERDYGYTF	TRBJ1-2	TRBV29-1	-	-
TGCGCCAGCAGCCAGGATATTGGGGAGTACGAGCAGTACTTC	CASSQDIGEYEQYF	TRBJ2-7	TRBV4-3	-	-
TGTGCCAGCAGCTTAGGTCCCCCCCCCAATGAGCAGTTCTTC	CASSLGPPPNEQFF	TRBJ2-1	TRBV7-3	-	-
TGCGCCTTAGTGGCGGAAACAGATACGCAGTATTTT	CALVAETDTQYF	TRBJ2-3	TRBV7-9	-	-
TGTGCCAGCAGCGTCGGGGGGCAGAGCACAGATACGCAGTATTTT	CASSVGGQSTDTQYF	TRBJ2-3	TRBV9	-	-
TGTGCCAGCAGCTTCCCGGGACTAGCGGGTAAGCAGTACTTC	CASSFPGLAGKQYF	TRBJ2-7	TRBV7-7	TRBD2	-
TGTGTCAGTGAAGACTCCGGGGGGCCTATCGATGAGCAGTTCTTC	CVSEDSGGPIDEQFF	TRBJ2-1	TRBV19	-	-
TGCGCCAGCAGCCAAGCTAGCGGGGGAGCTTACGAGCAGTACTTC	CASSQASGGAYEQYF	TRBJ2-7	TRBV4-3	TRBD2	-
TGTGCCAGCAGCGTTTGGGACAGGTTTAATTCACCCCTCCACTTT	CASSVWDRFNSPLHF	TRBJ1-6	TRBV9	TRBD1	-
TGTGCCACCAGCAGAGATCCCCCTACAGGGGACACGGGCTACACCTTC	CATSRDPPTGDTGYTF	TRBJ1-2	TRBV15	TRBD1	-
TGTGCCAGCAGTGTCGGTGAGCAGTTCTTC	CASSVGEQFF	TRBJ2-1	TRBV2	-	-
TGTGCCTGGAGTCAGAGGGAAGGCGAGACCCAGTACTTC	CAWSQREGETQYF	TRBJ2-5	TRBV30	-	-
TGCGCCAGCAGCCCAACACTAGCGGGGGGTGAGAATGAGCAGTTCTTC	CASSPTLAGGENEQFF	TRBJ2-1	TRBV5-1	TRBD2	-
TGTGCCAGCAGCTTAGTAAGAGAGCTTTGGTACGAGCAGTACTTC	CASSLVRELWYEQYF	TRBJ2-7	TRBV11-3	-	-
TGCGCCAGCAGGACCGGGACTAGCGGGGGGACGGAGACCCAGTACTTC	CASRTGTSGGTETQYF	TRBJ2-5	TRBV10-2	TRBD2	-
TGTGCCAGCAGCTTAGGGGGACAAGTCTTCGAGCAGTACTTC	CASSLGGQVFEQYF	TRBJ2-7	TRBV7-6	-	-
TGTGCCAGCAGCCTACTAGGGCCAGGGAACACCGGGGAGCTGTTTTTT	CASSLLGPGNTGELFF	TRBJ2-2	TRBV4-2	-	-
TGTGCCAGCAGCTTCCCTAGCGGGTCCGGCACAGATACGCAGTATTTT	CASSFPSGSGTDTQYF	TRBJ2-3	TRBV5-4	TRBD2	-
TGCGCCAGCAGTGACAGGGGTGACGAGCAGTACTTC	CASSDRGDEQYF	TRBJ2-7	TRBV10-1	-	-
TGTGCCAGCAGCGTAGACATGGGTGGCTATGGCTACACCTTC	CASSVDMGGYGYTF	TRBJ1-2	TRBV9	-	-
TGTGCCAGCAGACCCTCGGGGGGATGGTACACAGATACGCAGTATTTT	CASRPSGGWYTDTQYF	TRBJ2-3	TRBV7-9	TRBD2	-
TGTGCCAGCAGCTTTACAGGGGGCGATAATTCACCCCTCCACTTT	CASSFTGGDNSPLHF	TRBJ1-6	TRBV5-5	TRBD1	-